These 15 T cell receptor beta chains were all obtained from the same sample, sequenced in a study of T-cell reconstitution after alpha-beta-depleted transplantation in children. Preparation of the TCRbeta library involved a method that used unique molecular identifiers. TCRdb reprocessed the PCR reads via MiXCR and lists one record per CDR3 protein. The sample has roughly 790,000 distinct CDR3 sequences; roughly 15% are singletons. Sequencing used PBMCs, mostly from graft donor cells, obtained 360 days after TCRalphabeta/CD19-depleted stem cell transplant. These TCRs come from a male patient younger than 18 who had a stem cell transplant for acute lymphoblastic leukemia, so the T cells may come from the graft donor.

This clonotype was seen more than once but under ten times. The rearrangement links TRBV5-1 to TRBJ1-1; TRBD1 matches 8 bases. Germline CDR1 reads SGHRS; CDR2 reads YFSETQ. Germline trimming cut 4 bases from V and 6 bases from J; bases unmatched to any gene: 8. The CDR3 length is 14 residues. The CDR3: CASSPPDREAEAFF. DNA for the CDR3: TGCGCCAGCAGCCCCCCGGACAGGGAAGCTGAAGCTTTCTTT.

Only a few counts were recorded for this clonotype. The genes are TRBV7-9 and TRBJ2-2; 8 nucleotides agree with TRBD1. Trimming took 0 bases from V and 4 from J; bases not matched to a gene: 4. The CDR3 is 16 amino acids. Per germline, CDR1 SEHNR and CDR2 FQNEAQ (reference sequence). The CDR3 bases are TGTGCCAGCAGCTTAGCGAGGACAGGGAGCACCGGGGAGCTGTTTTTT. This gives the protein CASSLARTGSTGELFF.

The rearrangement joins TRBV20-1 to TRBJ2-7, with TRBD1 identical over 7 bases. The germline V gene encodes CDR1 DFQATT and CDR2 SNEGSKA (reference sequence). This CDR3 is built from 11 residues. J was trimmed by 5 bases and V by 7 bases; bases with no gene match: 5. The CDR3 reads CSGSDRHEQYF. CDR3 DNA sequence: TGCAGTGGGTCGGACAGGCACGAGCAGTACTTC.

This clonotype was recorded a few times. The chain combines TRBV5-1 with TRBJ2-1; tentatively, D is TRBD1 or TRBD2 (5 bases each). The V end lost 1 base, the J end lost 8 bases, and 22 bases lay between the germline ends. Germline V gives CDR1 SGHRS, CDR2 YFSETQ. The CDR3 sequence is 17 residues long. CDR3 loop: CASSLSIPGPAPHEQFF. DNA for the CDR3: TGCGCCAGCAGCTTGTCGATACCGGGACCCGCCCCCCATGAGCAGTTCTTC.

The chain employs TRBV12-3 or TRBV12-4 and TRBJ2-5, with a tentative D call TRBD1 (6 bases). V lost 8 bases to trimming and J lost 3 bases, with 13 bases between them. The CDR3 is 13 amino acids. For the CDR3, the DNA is TGTGCCAGCTTGGACAGCCTAGAAGAGACCCAGTACTTC. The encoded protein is CASLDSLEETQYF.

For the CDR3, the DNA is TGTGCCAGCACCGAGTGGGACACTAATCAGCCCCAGCATTTT. Amino acids: CASTEWDTNQPQHF. The chain carries TRBV2 and TRBJ1-5; perhaps TRBD1 as D (6 bases). V gave up 7 bases and J gave up 4 bases, with 14 bases separating them. The CDR3 spans 14 residues. The germline V gene has CDR1 SNHLY and CDR2 FYNNEI.

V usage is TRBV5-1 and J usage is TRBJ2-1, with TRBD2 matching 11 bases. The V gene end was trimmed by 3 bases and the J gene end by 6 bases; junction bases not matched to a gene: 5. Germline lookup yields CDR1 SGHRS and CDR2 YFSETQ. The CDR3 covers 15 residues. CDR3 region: CASSSLAGVSNEQFF. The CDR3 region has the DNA TGCGCCAGCAGCTCACTAGCGGGGGTCTCCAATGAGCAGTTCTTC.

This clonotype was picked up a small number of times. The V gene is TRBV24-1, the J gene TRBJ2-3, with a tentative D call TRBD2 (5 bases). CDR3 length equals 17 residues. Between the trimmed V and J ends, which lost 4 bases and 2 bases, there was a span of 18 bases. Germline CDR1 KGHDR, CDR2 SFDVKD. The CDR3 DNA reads TGTGCCACCAGTGACTGGGATTGGTCCGGGGTCACAGATACGCAGTATTTT. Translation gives CATSDWDWSGVTDTQYF.

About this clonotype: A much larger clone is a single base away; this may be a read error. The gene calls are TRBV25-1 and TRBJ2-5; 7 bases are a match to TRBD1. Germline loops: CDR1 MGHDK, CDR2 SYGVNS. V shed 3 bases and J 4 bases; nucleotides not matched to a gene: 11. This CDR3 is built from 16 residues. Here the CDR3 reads CASSDRGQAYGETQYF. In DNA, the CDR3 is TGTGCCAGCAGTGATAGGGGGCAAGCATATGGAGAGACCCAGTACTTC.

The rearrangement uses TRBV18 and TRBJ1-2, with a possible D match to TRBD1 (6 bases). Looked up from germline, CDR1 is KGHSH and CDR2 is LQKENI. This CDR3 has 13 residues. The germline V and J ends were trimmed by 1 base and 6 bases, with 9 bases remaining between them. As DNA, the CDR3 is TGTGCCAGCTCACCACAGGAGGGGGATGGCTACACCTTC. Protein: CASSPQEGDGYTF.

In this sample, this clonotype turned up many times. Here the CDR3 reads CSVEGGNPNTYSYEQYF. The CDR3 region has the DNA TGCAGCGTTGAGGGGGGTAACCCCAACACTTACTCCTACGAGCAGTACTTC. This chain links TRBV29-1 with TRBJ2-7, with D possibly TRBD2 on 6 matching bases. CDR3 length equals 17 residues. The germline V gene has CDR1 SQVTM and CDR2 ANQGSEA. V lost 3 bases and J 0 bases, leaving 21 bases between the germline ends.

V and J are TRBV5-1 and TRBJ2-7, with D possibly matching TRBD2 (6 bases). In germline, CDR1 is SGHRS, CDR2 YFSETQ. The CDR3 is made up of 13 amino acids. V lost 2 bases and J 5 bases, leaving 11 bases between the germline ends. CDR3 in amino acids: CASSLGLSDEQYF. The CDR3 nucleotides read TGCGCCAGCAGCTTAGGACTATCGGACGAGCAGTACTTC. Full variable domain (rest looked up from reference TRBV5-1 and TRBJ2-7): KAGVTQTPRYLIKTRGQQVTLSCSPISGHRSVSWYQQTPGQGLQFLFEYFSETQRNKGNFPGRFSGRQFSNSRSEMNVSTLELGDSALYLCASSLGLSDEQYFGPGTRLTVT.

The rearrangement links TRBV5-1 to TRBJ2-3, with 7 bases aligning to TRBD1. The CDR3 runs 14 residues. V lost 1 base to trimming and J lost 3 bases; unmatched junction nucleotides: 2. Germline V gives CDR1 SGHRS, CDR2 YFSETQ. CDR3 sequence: CASSLQQGTDTQYF. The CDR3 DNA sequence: TGCGCCAGCAGCTTGCAACAGGGGACAGATACGCAGTATTTT.

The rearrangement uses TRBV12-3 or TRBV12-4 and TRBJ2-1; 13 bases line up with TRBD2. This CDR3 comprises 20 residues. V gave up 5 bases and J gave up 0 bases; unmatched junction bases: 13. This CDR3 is CASSGLTSGRAPSSYNEQFF. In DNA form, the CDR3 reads TGTGCCAGCAGTGGCCTCACTAGCGGGAGGGCCCCAAGCTCCTACAATGAGCAGTTCTTC.

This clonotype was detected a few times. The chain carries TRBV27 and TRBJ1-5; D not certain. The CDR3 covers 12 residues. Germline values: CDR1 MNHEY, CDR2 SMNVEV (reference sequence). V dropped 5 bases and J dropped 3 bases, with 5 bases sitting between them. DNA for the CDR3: TGTGCCAGCAGTCCCCCCAATCAGCCCCAGCATTTT. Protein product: CASSPPNQPQHF.